A single sample is the source of the 24 T cell receptor beta chains below, sequenced in a study of shared clonotypes between healthy human individuals. Repertoires were generated with immunoSEQ multiplex PCR, while TCRdb's copy carries only in-frame clones and drops some. Counted here are about 600,000 clones, over 95% occurring once; the ten biggest clones make up about 0.11%. Naive CD8 populations comprised CD45RO-negative cells positively selected for CCR7, excluding terminally differentiated effector memory CD45RA+ cells. Sequencing was done on a sample of naive CD8+ T cells sorted from blood. The receptors here all came from a woman aged 30 to 39 in good health.

CDR3 residues: CASSLPDRGHETQYF. The CDR3, as DNA: TGTGCCAGCAGCTTACCCGACAGGGGACACGAGACCCAGTACTTC. J is TRBJ2-5 and V is TRBV7-9; 8 nucleotides agree with TRBD1. V lost 2 bases, J lost 5 bases, and 7 bases stayed unmatched. From germline, CDR1 is SEHNR and CDR2 FQNEAQ (reference sequence). There are 15 residues in the CDR3.

The chain is built from TRBV29-1 and TRBJ2-2; the D gene is possibly TRBD2 (5 bases). Trimming shortened V by 7 bases and J by 3 bases, and 15 bases separated the two germline ends. Germline CDR1 and CDR2: SQVTM and ANQGSEA. This CDR3 has 14 residues. In DNA, the CDR3 is TGCAGCGCCACAAGCGGAGACTACACCGGGGAGCTGTTTTTT. Translation gives CSATSGDYTGELFF.

V is TRBV6-1 and J is TRBJ2-7; D remains unclear. Germline V gives CDR1 MNHNS, CDR2 SASEGT. The CDR3 has 12 residues. The ends were cut back, 1 base at V and 2 bases at J, with 3 bases in the middle. CDR3 residues: CASSEVAYEQYF. The CDR3 DNA follows: TGTGCCAGCAGTGAAGTAGCCTACGAGCAGTACTTC.

The CDR3 loop reads CASSSTAYSGNTIYF. CDR3 coding DNA: TGTGCCAGTAGTTCTACAGCATACTCTGGAAACACCATATATTTT. The V gene is TRBV19, the J gene TRBJ1-3; D gene uncertain. The germline V and J ends were trimmed by 5 bases and 0 bases, with 11 bases remaining between them. CDR3 length: 15 amino acids. Germline CDR1 LNHDA, CDR2 SQIVND (reference sequence). The entire variable domain, with the rest obtained from reference TRBV19 and TRBJ1-3, is as follows: DGGITQSPKYLFRKEGQNVTLSCEQNLNHDAMYWYRQDPGQGLRLIYYSQIVNDFQKGDIAEGYSVSREKKESFPLTVTSAQKNPTAFYLCASSSTAYSGNTIYFGEGSWLTVV.

This chain connects TRBV13 to TRBJ2-5, with D unresolved. V was trimmed by 7 bases and J by 3 bases, leaving 9 bases between them. Germline CDR1 and CDR2: PRHDT and FYEKMQ (reference sequence). The CDR3 is 12 residues long. The CDR3: CASKGPEETQYF. The CDR3 coding sequence is TGTGCCAGCAAAGGGCCAGAAGAGACCCAGTACTTC.

This rearrangement joins TRBV13 to TRBJ2-7; D unclear. The germline V gene encodes CDR1 PRHDT and CDR2 FYEKMQ (reference sequence). V gave up 0 bases and J gave up 3 bases, with 9 bases separating them. CDR3 size: 14 residues. CDR3 in amino acids: CASSLGAQRYEQYF. The CDR3 DNA is TGTGCCAGCAGCTTAGGGGCACAACGCTACGAGCAGTACTTC. Complete variable domain (other parts from reference TRBV13 and TRBJ2-7): AAGVIQSPRHLIKEKRETATLKCYPIPRHDTVYWYQQGPGQDPQFLISFYEKMQSDKGSIPDRFSAQQFSDYHSELNMSSLELGDSALYFCASSLGAQRYEQYFGPGTRLTVT.

V and J are TRBV28 and TRBJ1-3, with TRBD1 matching over 8 bases. The germline CDR1 and CDR2 sequences are MDHEN and SYDVKM. The J segment lost 3 bases and the V segment lost 6 bases, leaving 10 bases of the junction unmatched. The CDR3 runs to 16 residues. The CDR3 nucleotides read TGTGCCAGCAGATCTCCCGCAGGGGGCTTTGGAAACACCATATATTTT. Translation gives CASRSPAGGFGNTIYF.

The V call is TRBV9, the J call TRBJ1-3; D may be TRBD1 (6 bases). The V gene's germline CDR1 is SGDLS and CDR2 YYNGEE. CDR3 length: 14 amino acids. Trimming left V 4 bases short and J 2 bases short, with 10 bases between. The CDR3 protein is CASSTQGTGNTIYF. DNA of the CDR3: TGTGCCAGCAGCACACAGGGAACTGGAAACACCATATATTTT.

The chain recombines TRBV9 with TRBJ2-1; weak D call: TRBD1 (6 bases). Trimming left V 0 bases short and J 0 bases short, with 10 bases between. The CDR3 is 16 residues long. Germline V lookup: CDR1 SGDLS, CDR2 YYNGEE. The CDR3 is CASSVAQGSSYNEQFF. The CDR3 DNA is TGTGCCAGCAGCGTAGCTCAGGGGAGCTCCTACAATGAGCAGTTCTTC.

This rearrangement joins TRBV11-1 to TRBJ2-4; D gene ambiguous. Germline assignment: CDR1 SGHAT and CDR2 FQDESV (reference sequence). The CDR3 contains 15 residues. V dropped 1 base and J dropped 2 bases, with 9 bases sitting between them. The CDR3 reads CASSLESGPKNIQYF. In DNA, the CDR3 is TGTGCCAGCAGCTTAGAAAGTGGACCCAAAAACATTCAGTACTTC.

V and J are TRBV11-2 and TRBJ1-1; D unresolved. The CDR3 has 14 amino acids. Trimming took 4 bases from V and 6 from J, leaving 15 bases between them. Germline assignment: CDR1 SGHAT and CDR2 FQNNGV. The CDR3 is CASSSRRELAEAFF. CDR3 bases: TGTGCCAGCAGCTCCCGGAGGGAATTGGCTGAAGCTTTCTTT.

The rearrangement joins TRBV27 to TRBJ2-1, with 8 bases identical to TRBD2. CDR3 length: 16 residues. Germline V gene sequence: CDR1 MNHEY, CDR2 SMNVEV (reference sequence). V shed 5 bases, J shed 4 bases, and the junction held 10 bases outside the gene matches. CDR3 sequence reads: CASSLVRPSGYNEQFF. Written as DNA, the CDR3 is TGTGCCAGCAGTCTCGTGCGGCCTAGCGGGTACAATGAGCAGTTCTTC.

This rearrangement joins TRBV28 to TRBJ1-5; tentatively, D is TRBD1 (6 bases). CDR1 and CDR2 from the germline V gene are MDHEN and SYDVKM. CDR3 length: 16 residues. Trimming took 4 bases from V and 4 from J, leaving 17 bases between them. In DNA, the CDR3 is TGTGCCAGCAGTTACCCGGCGGGGGCTCTTAATCAGCCCCAGCATTTT. Encoded protein: CASSYPAGALNQPQHF.

The V call is TRBV19, the J call TRBJ1-2, with unresolved D. Per germline, CDR1 LNHDA and CDR2 SQIVND (reference sequence). This CDR3 spans 15 amino acids. Trimming shortened V by 4 bases and J by 3 bases, and 15 bases separated the two germline ends. The CDR3 is CASSKQTRYDYGYTF. Written as DNA, the CDR3 is TGTGCCAGTAGTAAACAGACCAGGTACGACTATGGCTACACCTTC.

V usage is TRBV10-2 and J usage is TRBJ2-3; D tentatively fits TRBD1 or TRBD2 (5 bases each). This CDR3 spans 15 amino acids. V was shortened by 2 bases and J by 0 bases, with 9 bases between the two germline ends. Germline V gene lookup returns CDR1 WSHSY and CDR2 SAAADI. CDR3 sequence reads: CASSEEGQSTDTQYF. CDR3 bases: TGCGCCAGCAGTGAGGAGGGGCAAAGCACAGATACGCAGTATTTT.

The chain joins TRBV7-9 to TRBJ2-3, with D perhaps TRBD1 (5 bases). Germline CDR1 reads SEHNR; CDR2 reads FQNEAQ (reference sequence). Trimming cost V 5 bases and J 0 bases, with 12 bases left between them. The CDR3 has 15 amino acids. The DNA of the CDR3 is TGTGCCAGCAGCCAGAAAGGGGCGAGCACAGATACGCAGTATTTT. As protein: CASSQKGASTDTQYF.

This clone was recorded only once. V usage is TRBV6-5 and J usage is TRBJ2-5; a weak D match, TRBD2 (5 bases). The J call is doubtful: the DNA matches TRBJ2-7 better. Germline CDR1 reads MNHEY; CDR2 reads SVGAGI. This CDR3 is 13 amino acids long. In nucleotides, the CDR3 is TGTGCCAGCAGTTACTGGGAAGGAGGCGAGCAGTACTTC. Protein: CASSYWEGGEQYF.

The J gene is TRBJ2-7, the V gene TRBV2; 9 nucleotides line up with TRBD2. The V gene's germline CDR1 is SNHLY and CDR2 FYNNEI. V gave up 4 bases and J gave up 0 bases; unmatched junction bases: 4. The CDR3 length is 15 residues. The CDR3 sequence is CASSGLAGSSYEQYF. For the CDR3, the DNA is TGTGCCAGCAGTGGGCTAGCGGGAAGCTCCTACGAGCAGTACTTC.

V and J are TRBV20-1 and TRBJ2-1; no reliable D call. Germline values: CDR1 DFQATT, CDR2 SNEGSKA (reference sequence). The germline V and J ends were trimmed by 5 bases and 9 bases, with 8 bases remaining between them. The CDR3 has 10 residues. CDR3: CSARHGEQFF. CDR3 in DNA: TGCAGTGCTCGCCACGGTGAGCAGTTCTTC.

Turning to this clone: The same CDR3 is also encoded by other DNA sequences in this sample. The chain combines TRBV4-1 with TRBJ2-1; D gene unclear. CDR1 is MGHRA and CDR2 is YSYEKL in the germline V gene. Trimming shortened V by 1 base and J by 7 bases, and 5 bases separated the two germline ends. CDR3 size: 12 residues. The CDR3 sequence: CASSQGGNEQFF. CDR3 DNA sequence: TGCGCCAGCAGCCAAGGGGGTAATGAGCAGTTCTTC.

The CDR3 protein is CASTIGEIDNEQFF. The CDR3 nucleotides read TGTGCCAGCACTATTGGGGAAATAGACAATGAGCAGTTCTTC. The chain combines TRBV28 with TRBJ2-1; no clear D. CDR3 length: 14 amino acids. Trimming cost V 7 bases and J 5 bases, with 15 bases left between them. Looked up from germline, CDR1 is MDHEN and CDR2 is SYDVKM.

The V call is TRBV27, the J call TRBJ2-7, with D possibly TRBD1 on 5 matching bases. Germline CDR1 is MNHEY and CDR2 is SMNVEV (reference sequence). This CDR3 contains 14 residues. Between the trimmed V and J ends, which lost 5 bases and 3 bases, there was a span of 14 bases. This CDR3 is CASSPGAHRYEQYF. For the CDR3, the DNA is TGTGCCAGCAGTCCTGGGGCCCACCGCTACGAGCAGTACTTC.

The chain carries TRBV2 and TRBJ1-4; possibly TRBD1 for D (6 bases). Trimming cost V 9 bases and J 5 bases, with 19 bases left between them. The CDR3 loop spans 15 amino acids. The V gene's germline CDR1 is SNHLY and CDR2 FYNNEI. CDR3 nucleotide sequence: TGTGCCAGTACGGGGGTTGGACAGCACAATGAAAAACTGTTTTTT. Its translation is CASTGVGQHNEKLFF.

This clone appeared a single time. The V and J genes are TRBV27 and TRBJ2-2, with no clear D. This CDR3 has 14 amino acids. Germline lookup yields CDR1 MNHEY and CDR2 SMNVEV (reference sequence). V lost 3 bases, J lost 3 bases, and 8 bases lay in between. As DNA, the CDR3 is TGTGCCAGCAGTTTGCTAGAGGACACCGGGGAGCTGTTTTTT. Amino acids: CASSLLEDTGELFF.